This is a list of T cell receptor beta chains from one sample in a study of cytomegalovirus exposure and HLA in healthy donors. The assay was immunoSEQ multiplex PCR, and TCRdb's table has in-frame clones only and misses some. This table has about 180,000 clones, roughly 78% appearing once. The specimen sequenced was PBMCs. The receptors shown here come from a woman in her thirties or forties in good health and CMV-seronegative. CDR3s include the opening cysteine and the closing phenylalanine or tryptophan. The order of the fields is V gene, D gene, J gene, clone size, CDR3 DNA, CDR3 protein. D genes are given only for firm matches. Expanded clones are given a class, and other clones once, few, many or no size at all.

v_call: TRBV4-1
d_call: TRBD2
j_call: TRBJ2-1
clone_size: NA
cdr3_nt: TGCGCCAGCAGCCCCGGGGGGACCTCCTACAATGAGCAGTTCTTC
cdr3_aa: CASSPGGTSYNEQFF

v_call: TRBV7-2
d_call: NA
j_call: TRBJ1-2
clone_size: many
cdr3_nt: TGTGCCAGCAGCTTAGGTCTAGGGGACTATGGCTACACCTTC
cdr3_aa: CASSLGLGDYGYTF

v_call: TRBV7-7
d_call: TRBD2
j_call: TRBJ2-1
clone_size: NA
cdr3_nt: TGTGCTAGCAGCTTAGGCCGGACTAGCGGGAGGGGGTACAATGAGCAGTTCTTC
cdr3_aa: CASSLGRTSGRGYNEQFF

v_call: TRBV5-6
d_call: NA
j_call: TRBJ1-4
clone_size: NA
cdr3_nt: TGTGCCAGCAGCTTGGGGGCGCGAGATGAAAAACTGCTTTTT
cdr3_aa: CASSLGARDEKLLF

v_call: TRBV27
d_call: TRBD1
j_call: TRBJ1-3
clone_size: NA
cdr3_nt: TGTGCCAGCAGTCCAGGGACAGCCGCTGGAAACACCATATATTTT
cdr3_aa: CASSPGTAAGNTIYF

v_call: TRBV25-1
d_call: NA
j_call: TRBJ2-3
clone_size: few
cdr3_nt: TGTGCCAGCAGCGCCCCCGGTACGCAGTATTTT
cdr3_aa: CASSAPGTQYF

v_call: TRBV11-3
d_call: TRBD1
j_call: TRBJ2-2
clone_size: few
cdr3_nt: TGTGCCAGCAGCTTACCTCGGACAGGGAGAAGGGGCGGGGAGCTGTTTTTT
cdr3_aa: CASSLPRTGRRGGELFF

v_call: TRBV6-5
d_call: NA
j_call: TRBJ1-1
clone_size: NA
cdr3_nt: TGTGCCAGCGGACAGAGGAACACTGAAGCTTTCTTT
cdr3_aa: CASGQRNTEAFF

v_call: TRBV28
d_call: NA
j_call: TRBJ1-2
clone_size: NA
cdr3_nt: TGTGCCAGCGATCAACAGGAAAGGGACTATGGCTACACCTTC
cdr3_aa: CASDQQERDYGYTF

v_call: TRBV5-1
d_call: TRBD1
j_call: TRBJ2-5
clone_size: NA
cdr3_nt: TGCGCCAGCAGCCAGGGGGCACTCCAAGAGACCCAGTACTTC
cdr3_aa: CASSQGALQETQYF

v_call: TRBV28
d_call: NA
j_call: TRBJ1-2
clone_size: NA
cdr3_nt: TGTGCCAGCTCCCCCAGCGGGGGGGGAGGCTACACCTTC
cdr3_aa: CASSPSGGGGYTF

v_call: TRBV7-9
d_call: NA
j_call: TRBJ2-1
clone_size: NA
cdr3_nt: TGTGCCAGCAGCCCACTGACGGGTGAGCAGTTCTTC
cdr3_aa: CASSPLTGEQFF

v_call: TRBV30
d_call: TRBD1
j_call: TRBJ1-1
clone_size: few
cdr3_nt: TGTGCCTGGAGTGGGACAGGAGCCACTGAAGCTTTCTTT
cdr3_aa: CAWSGTGATEAFF

v_call: TRBV2
d_call: TRBD1
j_call: TRBJ1-6
clone_size: NA
cdr3_nt: TGTGCCAGCAGTGGGGCAGGGGGAAATTCACCCCTCCACTTT
cdr3_aa: CASSGAGGNSPLHF

v_call: TRBV13
d_call: TRBD2
j_call: TRBJ2-3
clone_size: NA
cdr3_nt: TGTGCCAGCAGCTTAGGCCTGGCGGGAGGGCCAGGAGATACGCAGTATTTT
cdr3_aa: CASSLGLAGGPGDTQYF

v_call: TRBV4-2
d_call: NA
j_call: TRBJ2-7
clone_size: NA
cdr3_nt: TGTGCCAGCAGCCTCGATACGACTGCCAGCTCCTACGAGCAGTACTTC
cdr3_aa: CASSLDTTASSYEQYF

v_call: TRBV4-1
d_call: NA
j_call: TRBJ2-7
clone_size: NA
cdr3_nt: TGCGCCAGCAGCCAAGAGGATTGGGCGACGGATACTTACGAGCAGTACTTC
cdr3_aa: CASSQEDWATDTYEQYF

v_call: TRBV4-1
d_call: NA
j_call: TRBJ2-5
clone_size: NA
cdr3_nt: TGCGCCAGCAGCCAACAGGGGCTTACCAAGCAGTACTTC
cdr3_aa: CASSQQGLTKQYF

v_call: TRBV28
d_call: NA
j_call: TRBJ1-5
clone_size: NA
cdr3_nt: TGTGCCAGCAGTTTCCAGGGGCTTAGCAATCAGCCCCAGCATTTT
cdr3_aa: CASSFQGLSNQPQHF

v_call: TRBV6-6
d_call: NA
j_call: TRBJ1-5
clone_size: few
cdr3_nt: TGTGCCAGCAGTTACTTGGCGGGGACTCAGCCCCAGCATTTT
cdr3_aa: CASSYLAGTQPQHF

v_call: TRBV28
d_call: NA
j_call: TRBJ2-5
clone_size: NA
cdr3_nt: TGTGCCAGCAGTTTTGTTTCAGGGGTCCAAGAGACCCAGTACTTC
cdr3_aa: CASSFVSGVQETQYF

v_call: TRBV19
d_call: TRBD2
j_call: TRBJ2-5
clone_size: NA
cdr3_nt: TGTGCCAGTAGTAGGCTAGCGGGGGTTCAGGCCCAGTACTTC
cdr3_aa: CASSRLAGVQAQYF

v_call: TRBV9
d_call: TRBD2
j_call: TRBJ2-4
clone_size: once
cdr3_nt: TGTGCCAGCAGCGTAGTAGGGGCCGGGGGGGACATTCAGTACTTC
cdr3_aa: CASSVVGAGGDIQYF

v_call: TRBV6-5
d_call: NA
j_call: TRBJ2-1
clone_size: NA
cdr3_nt: TGTGCCAGCAGTTACCTCGCCGAGGTCAATGAGCAGTTCTTC
cdr3_aa: CASSYLAEVNEQFF

v_call: TRBV21-1
d_call: NA
j_call: TRBJ1-1
clone_size: NA
cdr3_nt: TGTGCCAGCAGCCCAAGAGGGCGGCTGAACACTGAAGCTTTCTTT
cdr3_aa: CASSPRGRLNTEAFF

v_call: TRBV6-1
d_call: TRBD1
j_call: TRBJ2-6
clone_size: NA
cdr3_nt: TGTGCCAGCAGTGACCGGGGACAGATCTCTGGGGCCAACGTCCTGACTTTC
cdr3_aa: CASSDRGQISGANVLTF

v_call: TRBV7-9
d_call: NA
j_call: TRBJ1-1
clone_size: NA
cdr3_nt: TGTGCCAGCAAAATGGACATGAACACTGAAGCTTTCTTT
cdr3_aa: CASKMDMNTEAFF

v_call: TRBV4-3
d_call: TRBD1
j_call: TRBJ1-2
clone_size: NA
cdr3_nt: TGCGCCAGCAGCTCCCCGGGACAGGGGGCGGGTGGCTACACCTTC
cdr3_aa: CASSSPGQGAGGYTF

v_call: TRBV2
d_call: TRBD2
j_call: TRBJ2-3
clone_size: NA
cdr3_nt: TGTGCCAGCAGCCACAGGACTAGCGGGTCAGATACGCAGTATTTT
cdr3_aa: CASSHRTSGSDTQYF

v_call: TRBV9
d_call: NA
j_call: TRBJ2-3
clone_size: NA
cdr3_nt: TGTGCCAGCAGCGTTCAGGGGACAGATACGCAGTATTTT
cdr3_aa: CASSVQGTDTQYF

v_call: TRBV27
d_call: TRBD2
j_call: TRBJ2-3
clone_size: NA
cdr3_nt: TGTGCCAGCAGTTTAAGTCGGGGTGGCGGGGGTGGAGATACGCAGTATTTT
cdr3_aa: CASSLSRGGGGGDTQYF

v_call: TRBV15
d_call: TRBD1
j_call: TRBJ2-2
clone_size: NA
cdr3_nt: TGTGCCACCAGCTCAATACAGGGGGCGAACGGGGAGCTGTTTTTT
cdr3_aa: CATSSIQGANGELFF

v_call: TRBV6-1
d_call: TRBD1
j_call: TRBJ1-2
clone_size: NA
cdr3_nt: TGTGCCAGCAGTGATTTCAGGGGGCCCGACTATGGCTACACCTTC
cdr3_aa: CASSDFRGPDYGYTF

v_call: TRBV21-1
d_call: NA
j_call: TRBJ2-3
clone_size: NA
cdr3_nt: TGTGCCAGCAGCAAAACAGGGGAAGGGTGGACAGATACGCAGTATTTT
cdr3_aa: CASSKTGEGWTDTQYF

v_call: TRBV27
d_call: NA
j_call: TRBJ1-5
clone_size: NA
cdr3_nt: TGTGCCAGCAGTGGAGAGGGGGTCGATCAGCCCCAGCATTTT
cdr3_aa: CASSGEGVDQPQHF

v_call: TRBV27
d_call: TRBD2
j_call: TRBJ2-1
clone_size: NA
cdr3_nt: TGTGCCAGCACCCGAGGGAGGGATCGGTACAATGAGCAGTTCTTC
cdr3_aa: CASTRGRDRYNEQFF

v_call: TRBV6-5
d_call: TRBD2
j_call: TRBJ2-5
clone_size: NA
cdr3_nt: TGTGCCAGCAGTTCCTTGGGGACTAACCAAGAGACCCAGTACTTC
cdr3_aa: CASSSLGTNQETQYF

v_call: TRBV7-3
d_call: TRBD2
j_call: TRBJ2-1
clone_size: NA
cdr3_nt: TGTGCCAGCAGCGACCTGACTAGCGGCTCCTACAATGAGCAGTTCTTC
cdr3_aa: CASSDLTSGSYNEQFF

v_call: TRBV11-2
d_call: NA
j_call: TRBJ2-1
clone_size: NA
cdr3_nt: TGTGCCAGCAGCCCCACGGGGTCGGGGTTCAATGAGCAGTTCTTC
cdr3_aa: CASSPTGSGFNEQFF

v_call: TRBV2
d_call: NA
j_call: TRBJ2-1
clone_size: NA
cdr3_nt: TGTGCCAGCAGTGACAGGACACATTACAATGAGCAGTTCTTC
cdr3_aa: CASSDRTHYNEQFF

v_call: TRBV19
d_call: TRBD1
j_call: TRBJ2-3
clone_size: NA
cdr3_nt: TGTGCCAGTAGTATAGGACAGGGGATCCCAGATACGCAGTATTTT
cdr3_aa: CASSIGQGIPDTQYF

v_call: TRBV7-6
d_call: TRBD1
j_call: TRBJ1-2
clone_size: once
cdr3_nt: TGTGCCAGCAGCTTAGGACAGGGCGGAGGCTACACCTTC
cdr3_aa: CASSLGQGGGYTF

v_call: TRBV7-6
d_call: TRBD1
j_call: TRBJ1-3
clone_size: NA
cdr3_nt: TGTGCCAGCAGCTTACGGGACAGGGGAGTCTCAGGAAACACCATATATTTT
cdr3_aa: CASSLRDRGVSGNTIYF

v_call: TRBV2
d_call: TRBD1
j_call: TRBJ1-5
clone_size: NA
cdr3_nt: TGTGCCAGCAGACTTGACAGGGGTCGGCAGCCCCAGCATTTT
cdr3_aa: CASRLDRGRQPQHF

v_call: TRBV7-2
d_call: TRBD1
j_call: TRBJ1-1
clone_size: NA
cdr3_nt: TGTGCCAGCAGCCGGGACAGGGTGGAGGGTGAAGCTTTCTTT
cdr3_aa: CASSRDRVEGEAFF

v_call: TRBV19
d_call: NA
j_call: TRBJ1-1
clone_size: few
cdr3_nt: TGTGCCAGTTTAGCAGGGGATTTCCTGACTGAAGCTTTCTTT
cdr3_aa: CASLAGDFLTEAFF

v_call: TRBV6-5
d_call: TRBD1
j_call: TRBJ1-1
clone_size: NA
cdr3_nt: TGTGCCAGCAGCAACAGGGGGAGGAACACTGAAGCTTTCTTT
cdr3_aa: CASSNRGRNTEAFF

v_call: TRBV9
d_call: TRBD2
j_call: TRBJ2-2
clone_size: few
cdr3_nt: TGTGCCAGCAGCAGGACTAGCGGCGGCACCGGGGAGCTGTTTTTT
cdr3_aa: CASSRTSGGTGELFF

v_call: TRBV6-5
d_call: NA
j_call: TRBJ2-2
clone_size: NA
cdr3_nt: TGTGCCAGCAGGTCCGGGACTAACACCGGGGAGCTGTTTTTT
cdr3_aa: CASRSGTNTGELFF

v_call: TRBV5-4
d_call: NA
j_call: TRBJ2-7
clone_size: NA
cdr3_nt: TGTGCCAGGGGTAAACAGGTAAAAAAGCAACTCCACGAGCAGTACTTC
cdr3_aa: CARGKQVKKQLHEQYF

v_call: TRBV5-1
d_call: NA
j_call: TRBJ1-1
clone_size: NA
cdr3_nt: TGCGCCAGCAGCTTTTCCCTAAACACTGAAGCTTTCTTT
cdr3_aa: CASSFSLNTEAFF

v_call: TRBV5-1
d_call: TRBD1
j_call: TRBJ2-1
clone_size: NA
cdr3_nt: TGCGCCAGCAGCTTGGGGGACAGGGGGCAATACGAGCAGTTCTTC
cdr3_aa: CASSLGDRGQYEQFF

v_call: TRBV15
d_call: TRBD1
j_call: TRBJ1-2
clone_size: NA
cdr3_nt: TGTGCCACCAGCCCTCTGGTCAAAACAGGGGTTAGGTGGGGCTACACCTTC
cdr3_aa: CATSPLVKTGVRWGYTF

v_call: TRBV6-5
d_call: NA
j_call: TRBJ2-7
clone_size: NA
cdr3_nt: TGTGCCAGCAGTTACACGGGACTCCCTCGGTACGAGCAGTACTTC
cdr3_aa: CASSYTGLPRYEQYF